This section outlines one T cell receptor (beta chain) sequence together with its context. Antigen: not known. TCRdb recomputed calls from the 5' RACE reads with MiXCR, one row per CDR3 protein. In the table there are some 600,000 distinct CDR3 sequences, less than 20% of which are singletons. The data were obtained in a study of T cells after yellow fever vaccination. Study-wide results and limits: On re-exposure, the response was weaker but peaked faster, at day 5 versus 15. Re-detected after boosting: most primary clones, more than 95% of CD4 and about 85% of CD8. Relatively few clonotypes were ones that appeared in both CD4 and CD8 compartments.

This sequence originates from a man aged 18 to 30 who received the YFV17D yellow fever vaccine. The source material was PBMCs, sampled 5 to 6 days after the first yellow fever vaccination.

The CDR3 protein is CASSFQQLGGTDTQYF. The CDR3 DNA reads as TGTGCCAGCAGCTTCCAGCAGCTGGGGGGCACAGATACGCAGTATTTT. The V gene is TRBV11-1, the J gene TRBJ2-3; D is perhaps TRBD1 or TRBD2 (5 bases each). The CDR3 loop spans 16 amino acids. Germline V CDR1 and CDR2: SGHAT, FQDESV (reference sequence). Trimming removed 3 bases from V and 1 base from J, with 14 bases in between.